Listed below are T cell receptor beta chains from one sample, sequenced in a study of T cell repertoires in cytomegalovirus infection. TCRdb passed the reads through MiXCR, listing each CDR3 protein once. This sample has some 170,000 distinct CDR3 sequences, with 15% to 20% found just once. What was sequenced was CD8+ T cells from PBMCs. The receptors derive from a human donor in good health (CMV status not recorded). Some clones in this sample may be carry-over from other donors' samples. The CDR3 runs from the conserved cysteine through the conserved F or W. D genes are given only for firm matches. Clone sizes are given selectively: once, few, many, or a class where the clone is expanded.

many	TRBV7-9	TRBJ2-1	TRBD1	CASSSLLDRTESYNEQFF	TGTGCCAGCAGCTCCCTATTGGACAGGACTGAATCCTACAATGAGCAGTTCTTC
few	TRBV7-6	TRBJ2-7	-	CASSAQLVLGHGRHEQYF	TGTGCCAGCAGCGCCCAGCTGGTCTTGGGACATGGAAGGCATGAGCAGTACTTC
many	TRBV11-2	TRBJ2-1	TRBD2	CASSYDLLAGDSYNEQFF	TGTGCCAGCAGCTACGACTTACTAGCGGGGGACTCCTACAATGAGCAGTTCTTC
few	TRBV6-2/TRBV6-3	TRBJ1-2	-	CASSYGTEYGYTF	TGTGCCAGCAGTTACGGGACTGAGTATGGCTACACCTTC
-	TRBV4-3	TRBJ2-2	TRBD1	CASSHVQGQTGELFF	TGCGCCAGCAGCCATGTACAGGGGCAAACCGGGGAGCTGTTTTTT
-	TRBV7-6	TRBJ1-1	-	CASSNPGFSEAFF	TGTGCCAGCAGCAACCCAGGGTTTAGTGAAGCTTTCTTT
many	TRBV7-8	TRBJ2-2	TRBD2	CASSEVVVEVAGPTGELFF	TGTGCCAGCAGCGAGGTGGTGGTGGAAGTAGCGGGGCCCACCGGGGAGCTGTTTTTT
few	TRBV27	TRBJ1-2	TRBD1	CASSTGAAGYTF	TGTGCCAGCAGCACAGGGGCTGCTGGCTACACCTTC
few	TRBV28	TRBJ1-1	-	CASSFGVMNTEAFF	TGTGCCAGCAGTTTTGGGGTCATGAACACTGAAGCTTTCTTT
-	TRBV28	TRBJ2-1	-	CASSFSQTEQFF	TGTGCCAGCAGTTTTTCACAGACTGAGCAGTTCTTC
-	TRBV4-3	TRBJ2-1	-	CASSPDTSSYNEQFF	TGCGCCAGCAGCCCGGACACTAGCTCCTACAATGAGCAGTTCTTC
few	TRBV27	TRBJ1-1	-	CASSLVQGFTEAFF	TGTGCCAGCAGTTTAGTGCAGGGTTTCACTGAAGCTTTCTTT
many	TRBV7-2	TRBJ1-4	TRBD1	CASSLAGGRNEKLFF	TGTGCCAGCAGCTTAGCAGGGGGCCGCAATGAAAAACTGTTTTTT
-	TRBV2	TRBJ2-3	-	CASSDPQGTSSTDTQYF	TGTGCCAGCAGTGACCCACAGGGGACTTCTAGCACAGATACGCAGTATTTT
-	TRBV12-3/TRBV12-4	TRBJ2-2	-	CASSRFANTGELFF	TGTGCCAGCAGTCGATTCGCGAACACCGGGGAGCTGTTTTTT
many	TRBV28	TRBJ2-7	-	CASSLWGAYEQYF	TGTGCCAGCAGTTTATGGGGGGCATACGAGCAGTACTTC